One and the same sample provided the 27 T cell receptor beta chains below, sequenced in a study of cytomegalovirus exposure and HLA in healthy donors. Primers included in the PCR were 60 Vbeta and 13 Jbeta primers. The assay was immunoSEQ multiplex PCR, and TCRdb's table has in-frame clones only and misses some. The sample holds 90,000 to 120,000 clones, around 74% seen once. The sequencing sample was made of PBMCs. These receptors came from a woman in her forties in good health and CMV-seropositive.

The V call is TRBV6-6, the J call TRBJ1-2; D might be TRBD1 (5 bases). The germline V gene has CDR1 MNHNY and CDR2 SVGAGI (reference sequence). The CDR3 runs to 15 residues. Trimming removed 5 bases at V and 1 base at J, with 14 bases between. The CDR3 nucleotides are TGTGCCAGCAGTGGGGCCGGTTCGGTTAACTATGGCTACACCTTC. It codes for CASSGAGSVNYGYTF.

For the CDR3, the DNA is TGTGCCAGCAGCGTTAAACGAGCGAACACCGGGGAGCTGTTTTTT. It translates to CASSVKRANTGELFF. V gene TRBV5-6 combines with J gene TRBJ2-2; D is ambiguous. CDR1 and CDR2 (germline): SGHDT, YYEEEE. Trimming removed 4 bases from V and 0 bases from J, with 10 bases in between. This CDR3 region has 15 residues.

On this clone itself: At one end the junction does not follow the germline gene, possibly because of a read error. This chain joins TRBV7-7 and TRBJ2-5; unclear D gene. The germline CDR1 and CDR2 sequences are SSHAT and FNYEAQ (reference sequence). The CDR3 is 13 amino acids. CDR3 in DNA: TGTGCTAGCAGCTTTGGCAGCCAAGAGACCCAGTACTTC. Its protein product is CASSFGSQETQYF.

V usage is TRBV5-1 and J usage is TRBJ2-6; D may be TRBD1 (6 bases). Trimming took 4 bases from V and 3 from J, leaving 11 bases between them. This CDR3 has 15 residues. The germline V gene has CDR1 SGHRS and CDR2 YFSETQ. Written as DNA, the CDR3 is TGCGCCAGCAGCAGAACAGGGCTTGGGGCCAACGTCCTGACTTTC. It specifies CASSRTGLGANVLTF.

This clone has only one observation. The chain joins TRBV13 to TRBJ1-3; D unresolved. Trimming left V 8 bases short and J 0 bases short, with 11 bases between. Germline V gives CDR1 PRHDT, CDR2 FYEKMQ (reference sequence). CDR3 length: 14 amino acids. The CDR3 region has the DNA TGTGCCAGCGCACAGAGTCTCTCTGGAAACACCATATATTTT. Encoded protein: CASAQSLSGNTIYF.

V is TRBV4-2 and J is TRBJ2-1; D is perhaps TRBD1 (6 bases). The V end lost 1 base, the J end lost 5 bases, and 9 bases lay between the germline ends. This CDR3 is built from 14 residues. Germline V CDR1 and CDR2: LGHNA, YNFKEQ. The CDR3, as DNA: TGTGCCAGCAGCCAAGGGAAGGGGGACAATGAGCAGTTCTTC. It codes for CASSQGKGDNEQFF.

The chain uses TRBV6-1 and TRBJ1-5; 9 positions agree with TRBD1. The ends lost 7 bases at V and 10 bases at J; junction bases unmatched: 11. The CDR3 is 14 residues long. From germline, CDR1 is MNHNS and CDR2 SASEGT. The CDR3 loop reads CASKRTGVALPQHF. The CDR3 coding sequence is TGTGCCAGCAAACGGACAGGGGTCGCGTTACCCCAGCATTTT.

The J gene is TRBJ1-5, the V gene TRBV4-1; TRBD1 matches 7 bases. This CDR3 is built from 17 residues. The ends lost 2 bases at V and 2 bases at J; junction bases unmatched: 9. Per the germline V gene, CDR1 is MGHRA and CDR2 is YSYEKL. The DNA for the CDR3 is TGCGCCAGCAGCCAAAGACAGGGCGCTGGCGGCAATCAGCCCCAGCATTTT. Translation: CASSQRQGAGGNQPQHF.

V is TRBV4-1 and J is TRBJ2-1; possibly TRBD1 for D (5 bases). The V and J ends lost 3 bases and 2 bases respectively, with 8 bases between them. In germline, CDR1 is MGHRA, CDR2 YSYEKL. The CDR3 has 14 residues. CDR3 DNA: TGCGCCAGCAGCCAGGTGGGGCCCTACAATGAGCAGTTCTTC. This sequence encodes CASSQVGPYNEQFF.

This clone was recorded a few times. The chain is built from TRBV6-5 and TRBJ1-2; maybe TRBD1 (6 bases). Germline CDR1 is MNHEY and CDR2 is SVGAGI. V was shortened by 0 bases and J by 6 bases, with 14 bases between the two germline ends. The CDR3 is 15 residues long. The DNA for the CDR3 is TGTGCCAGCAGTTACTCACAGGGTGCTGGGGATGGCTACACCTTC. This sequence encodes CASSYSQGAGDGYTF.

The chain couples TRBV18 to TRBJ1-1; 9 nucleotides line up with TRBD1. The CDR3 spans 14 residues. Trimming cost V 3 bases and J 5 bases; bases outside gene matches: 4. CDR1 and CDR2 (germline): KGHSH, LQKENI. Here the CDR3 DNA reads TGTGCCAGCTCACCCGGGACAGGGAAGACTGAAGCTTTCTTT. This gives the protein CASSPGTGKTEAFF.

The V and J genes are TRBV11-2 and TRBJ1-1; D not resolved. Germline CDR1 reads SGHAT; CDR2 reads FQNNGV. The CDR3 runs to 15 residues. Trimming took off 2 bases at V and 0 bases at J, with 10 bases between the two ends. The CDR3 DNA is TGTGCCAGCAGCTTACTACGGACTCTGAACACTGAAGCTTTCTTT. This gives the protein CASSLLRTLNTEAFF.

This chain links TRBV11-2 with TRBJ2-1, with 8 positions matching TRBD2. Per the germline V gene, CDR1 is SGHAT and CDR2 is FQNNGV. V lost 1 base, J lost 5 bases, and 7 bases stayed unmatched. This CDR3 has 16 amino acids. The CDR3 DNA is TGTGCCAGCAGCTTAGTGATGCGGGGGGCGCACAATGAGCAGTTCTTC. Translated, it gives CASSLVMRGAHNEQFF.

The chain uses TRBV19 and TRBJ1-3, with 7 bases aligning to TRBD1. The CDR3 contains 14 residues. Germline loops: CDR1 LNHDA, CDR2 SQIVND (reference sequence). With 7 bases clipped from V and 0 bases from J, the junction kept 3 bases outside the gene matches. This CDR3 is CASKGASSGNTIYF. DNA of the CDR3: TGTGCCAGTAAGGGGGCCTCCTCTGGAAACACCATATATTTT.

The rearrangement uses TRBV27 and TRBJ1-1; the D is unclear. V lost 4 bases and J 1 base, leaving 10 bases between the germline ends. Germline CDR1 reads MNHEY; CDR2 reads SMNVEV (reference sequence). This CDR3 is 14 amino acids long. CDR3 sequence: CASSSWSWNTEAFF. CDR3 sequence (DNA): TGTGCCAGCAGTTCGTGGAGTTGGAACACTGAAGCTTTCTTT.

The chain uses TRBV25-1 and TRBJ1-6; TRBD1 might be the D (5 bases). V was trimmed by 3 bases and J by 5 bases, leaving 8 bases between them. From germline, CDR1 is MGHDK and CDR2 SYGVNS. This CDR3 contains 14 residues. The CDR3 loop reads CASSEGLNNSPLHF. The CDR3 DNA is TGTGCCAGCAGTGAGGGACTGAATAATTCACCCCTCCACTTT.

The chain carries TRBV10-2 and TRBJ2-5; 12 bases align to TRBD2. CDR3 length: 16 residues. Trimming removed 6 bases from V and 2 bases from J; junction bases left unmatched: 7. CDR1 and CDR2 (germline): WSHSY, SAAADI. The CDR3: CASRIETSGRQETQYF. The CDR3, as DNA: TGCGCCAGCAGGATCGAGACTAGCGGGAGACAAGAGACCCAGTACTTC.

This clone was recorded only once. This chain links TRBV4-1 with TRBJ1-1; 9 nucleotides match TRBD1. This CDR3 region has 19 residues. V shed 0 bases, J shed 0 bases, and the junction held 11 bases outside the gene matches. Per germline, CDR1 MGHRA and CDR2 YSYEKL. The CDR3 spells CASSQDMRTGARMNTEAFF. Here the CDR3 DNA reads TGCGCCAGCAGCCAAGATATGCGGACAGGGGCTCGCATGAACACTGAAGCTTTCTTT.

This clone has just one count. The J gene is TRBJ1-1, the V gene TRBV7-8; tentative D call: TRBD1 (5 bases). CDR3 size: 16 residues. Germline V gives CDR1 SGHVS, CDR2 FQNEAQ. Deletions cut 4 bases from V and 1 base from J, with 16 bases between. The CDR3 DNA reads as TGTGCCAGCAGCTGGGGATCCTGGACACAGAACACTGAAGCTTTCTTT. It translates to CASSWGSWTQNTEAFF.

This clone is a singleton in its sample. This chain uses TRBV15 with TRBJ1-4; possibly TRBD1 for D (6 bases). This CDR3 spans 15 amino acids. CDR1 LNHNV and CDR2 YYDKDF come from the germline V gene (reference sequence). Trimming left V 0 bases short and J 7 bases short, with 12 bases between. The chain's CDR3 is CATSRDRQGSEKLFF. The CDR3 DNA sequence: TGTGCCACCAGCAGAGATCGCCAGGGGAGTGAAAAACTGTTTTTT.

The chain employs TRBV7-2 and TRBJ1-5; no clear D gene. CDR1 and CDR2 (germline): SGHTA, FQGNSA. Trimming took 1 base from V and 5 from J, leaving 9 bases between them. This CDR3 contains 14 residues. The CDR3 DNA is TGTGCCAGCAGCTTAGACGGCGGATATCAGCCCCAGCATTTT. Residues: CASSLDGGYQPQHF.

The rearrangement links TRBV7-2 to TRBJ2-5; D is possibly TRBD2 (7 bases). Germline-derived CDR1 and CDR2 are SGHTA and FQGNSA. Trimming shortened V by 8 bases and J by 5 bases, and 21 bases separated the two germline ends. This CDR3 spans 15 amino acids. The CDR3 DNA reads as TGTGCCAGCTCACCCGGGGGCGGGGGAGGGGAGACCCAGTACTTC. Residues: CASSPGGGGGETQYF.

This chain links TRBV4-1 with TRBJ2-5, with 9 positions matching TRBD2. Germline CDR1 and CDR2: MGHRA and YSYEKL. V shed 1 base, J shed 2 bases, and the junction held 8 bases outside the gene matches. This CDR3 is 17 amino acids long. The CDR3 nucleotides are TGCGCCAGCAGCCAAGGGGGGAGCGGGGGGCCGCAAGAGACCCAGTACTTC. Amino acids: CASSQGGSGGPQETQYF.

The chain links TRBV19 to TRBJ1-3; D is uncertain. V was cut by 6 bases and J by 8 bases, with 11 bases left in between. Germline lookup yields CDR1 LNHDA and CDR2 SQIVND (reference sequence). This CDR3 has 12 residues. CDR3 protein: CASSRSGDTIYF. In DNA form, the CDR3 reads TGTGCCAGTAGCAGGTCCGGGGACACCATATATTTT. The variable domain in full, completed from reference TRBV19 and TRBJ1-3, reads DGGITQSPKYLFRKEGQNVTLSCEQNLNHDAMYWYRQDPGQGLRLIYYSQIVNDFQKGDIAEGYSVSREKKESFPLTVTSAQKNPTAFYLCASSRSGDTIYFGEGSWLTVV.

There are a few counts of this clone. Other DNA sequences within the sample encode an identical CDR3. The DNA of the CDR3 is TGTGCCAGCAGCCTGGCTGCGGGGGCTACAGATACGCAGTATTTT. It encodes CASSLAAGATDTQYF. The chain combines TRBV5-6 with TRBJ2-3, with D possibly TRBD2 on 7 matching bases. CDR1 and CDR2 from the germline V gene are SGHDT and YYEEEE. Trimming left V 4 bases short and J 3 bases short, with 15 bases between. The CDR3 is 15 amino acids.

This clone was seen a handful of times. The CDR3 nucleotides read TGTGCCAGCAGCAGGGACAGCGATGAAAAACTGTTTTTT. This encodes CASSRDSDEKLFF. This chain links TRBV2 with TRBJ1-4; 7 bases fit TRBD1. This CDR3 is built from 13 residues. V lost 6 bases, J lost 6 bases, and 4 bases stayed unmatched. The germline gives CDR1 SNHLY, CDR2 FYNNEI.

The V and J genes are TRBV6-4 and TRBJ2-1; D might be TRBD2 (6 bases). Trimming took off 2 bases at V and 6 bases at J, with 14 bases between the two ends. Germline CDR1 MRHNA, CDR2 SNTAGT. The length of the CDR3 is 15 residues. This chain's CDR3 is CASSDKASDRNEQFF. The DNA for the CDR3 is TGTGCCAGCAGTGACAAGGCTAGCGATCGCAATGAGCAGTTCTTC.